What follows describes a single T cell receptor beta chain. Its cognate antigen is unknown. The data were taken from a study of cytomegalovirus exposure and HLA in healthy donors. Study-wide context: Of the donors genotyped, 398 in all, about 82% fell in the Caucasian-associated ancestry cluster. The study's findings and limits: Reported performance of the classifier showed diagnosis of cytomegalovirus status with high specificity and sensitivity. In vitro assays verified that three CMV-associated chains recognized CMV antigens specifically. In a later analysis, at a false discovery rate of 0.05, roughly 17,000 TCR beta sequences matched HLA alleles.

The PCR had 60 Vbeta and 13 Jbeta primers. Method: immunoSEQ multiplex PCR; TCRdb's copy keeps in-frame clones and lacks some. The sample lists about 94,000 clones; more than 60% were seen once. Material for sequencing was PBMCs. This receptor was obtained from a man in his thirties or forties in good health and CMV-seronegative.

The CDR3 loop is CASSPPVRLNEQYF. The CDR3 coding sequence is TGTGCCAGCTCACCACCAGTCAGGCTCAACGAGCAGTACTTC. V usage is TRBV18 and J usage is TRBJ2-7; D remains unclear. Trimming stripped 0 bases from V and 5 bases from J, with 11 bases between. The CDR3 is 14 amino acids. The V gene's germline CDR1 is KGHSH and CDR2 LQKENI.